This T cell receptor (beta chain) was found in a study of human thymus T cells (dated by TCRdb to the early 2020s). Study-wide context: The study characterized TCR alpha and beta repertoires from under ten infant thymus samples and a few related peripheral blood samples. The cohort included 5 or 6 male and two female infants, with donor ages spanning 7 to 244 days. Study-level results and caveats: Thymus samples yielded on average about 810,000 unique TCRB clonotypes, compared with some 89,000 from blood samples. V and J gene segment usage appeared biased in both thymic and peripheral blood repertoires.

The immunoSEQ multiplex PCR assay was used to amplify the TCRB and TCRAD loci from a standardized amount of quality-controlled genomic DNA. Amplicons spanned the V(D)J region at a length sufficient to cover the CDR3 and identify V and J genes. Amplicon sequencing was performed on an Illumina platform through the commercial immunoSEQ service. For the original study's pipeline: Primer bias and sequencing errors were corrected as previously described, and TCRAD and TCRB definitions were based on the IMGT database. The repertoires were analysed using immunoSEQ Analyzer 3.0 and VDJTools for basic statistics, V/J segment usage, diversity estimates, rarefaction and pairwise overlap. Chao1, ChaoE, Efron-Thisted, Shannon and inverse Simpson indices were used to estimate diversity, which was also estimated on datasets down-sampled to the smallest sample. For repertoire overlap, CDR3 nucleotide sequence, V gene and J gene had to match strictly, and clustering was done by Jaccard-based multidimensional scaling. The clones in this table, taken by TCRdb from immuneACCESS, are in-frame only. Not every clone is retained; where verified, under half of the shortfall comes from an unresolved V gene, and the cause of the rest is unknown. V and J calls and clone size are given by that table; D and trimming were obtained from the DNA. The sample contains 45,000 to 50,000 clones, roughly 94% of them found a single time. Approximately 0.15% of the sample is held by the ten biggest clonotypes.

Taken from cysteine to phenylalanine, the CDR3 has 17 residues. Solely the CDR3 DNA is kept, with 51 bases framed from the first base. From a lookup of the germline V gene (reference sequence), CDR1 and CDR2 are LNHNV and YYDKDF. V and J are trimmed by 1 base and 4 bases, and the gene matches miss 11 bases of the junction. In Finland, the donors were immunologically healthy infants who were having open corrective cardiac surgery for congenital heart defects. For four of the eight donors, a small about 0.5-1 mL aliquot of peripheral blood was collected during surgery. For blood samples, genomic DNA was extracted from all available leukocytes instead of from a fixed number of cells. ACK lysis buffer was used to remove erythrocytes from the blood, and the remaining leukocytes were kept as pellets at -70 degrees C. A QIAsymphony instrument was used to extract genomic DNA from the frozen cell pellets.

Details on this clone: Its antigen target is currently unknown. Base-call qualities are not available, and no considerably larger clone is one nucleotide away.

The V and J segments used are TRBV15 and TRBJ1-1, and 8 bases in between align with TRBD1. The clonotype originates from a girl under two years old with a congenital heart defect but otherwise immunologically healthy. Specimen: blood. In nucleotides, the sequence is TGTGCCACCAGCAGAGGAGCGATTCGGCAGGGGGCCACTGAAGCTTTCTTT. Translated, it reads CATSRGAIRQGATEAFF. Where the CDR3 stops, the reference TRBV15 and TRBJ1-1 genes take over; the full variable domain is DAMVIQNPRYQVTQFGKPVTLSCSQTLNHNVMYWYQQKSSQAPKLLFHYYDKDFNNEADTPDNFQSRRPNTSFCFLDIRSPGLGDTAMYLCATSRGAIRQGATEAFFGQGTRLTVV.